This T cell receptor beta chain was retrieved from a study of monozygotic twins with inflammatory bowel disease. TCRdb re-called the 5' RACE reads and gives one entry per CDR3 protein, without DNA. This repertoire includes around 99,000 distinct CDR3 sequences. The CDR3 consists of 16 residues. The germline V gene encodes CDR1 SGHVS and CDR2 FQNEAQ. The chain carries TRBV7-8 and TRBJ2-7; TCRdb selects TRBD2, and the lack of DNA leaves this call unchecked. What was sequenced was blood. This TCR was sampled from a human donor with ulcerative colitis or Crohn's disease, or a healthy co-twin of an affected twin (not recorded which). The CDR3 reads CASSLALSGGAYEQYF.